What follows describes a single TCR beta chain. This specimen belongs to a study of OX40 agonist ivuxolimab in advanced cancers. Study information: Participants could have had prior anti-PD-1, anti-PD-L1 or anti-CTLA-4 therapy, and more than 35% had some.

Data came from immunoSEQ multiplex PCR; TCRdb stores just in-frame clones and leaves some out. The repertoire holds tens of thousands of clones, with 70% to 90% as singletons. The cohort excluded patients with autoimmune disease history or systemic immunosuppression. Samples of blood were obtained at baseline, on cycle 4 day 1, and on cycle 7 day 1. The CDR3 runs to 13 residues. From germline, CDR1 is SGHNT and CDR2 YYREEE (reference sequence). V dropped 0 bases and J dropped 7 bases, with 11 bases sitting between them. The J gene is TRBJ2-7, the V gene TRBV5-4, with D uncertain. The source is an adult with an advanced solid tumor such as melanoma, head and neck, liver or kidney cancer. The specimen comprised CD4+ or CD8+ T cells sorted from blood, sampled in a trial of the OX40 agonist ivuxolimab. CDR3 sequence: CASSLGSLKEQYF. In DNA form, the CDR3 reads TGTGCCAGCAGCTTGGGGTCACTAAAAGAGCAGTACTTC.